This TCR beta chain comes out of a study of cytomegalovirus exposure and HLA in healthy donors. Researchers ran the PCR with 60 Vbeta and 13 Jbeta primers. The data were produced by immunoSEQ multiplex PCR, yet TCRdb's version contains in-frame clones alone and is incomplete. The sample shows around 230,000 clones, 80% to 90% of them seen only once. Sample: PBMCs. The TCR originated in a girl aged 2-9 years in good health and CMV-seronegative.

CDR3 in amino acids: CASSPPFPGEETQYF. The CDR3 DNA follows: TGTGCCAGCTCACCACCCTTTCCTGGGGAGGAGACCCAGTACTTC. The gene calls are TRBV18 and TRBJ2-5; D possibly corresponds to TRBD2 (5 bases). Between the trimmed V and J ends, which lost 0 bases and 5 bases, there was a span of 13 bases. This CDR3 is built from 15 residues. From germline, CDR1 is KGHSH and CDR2 LQKENI.